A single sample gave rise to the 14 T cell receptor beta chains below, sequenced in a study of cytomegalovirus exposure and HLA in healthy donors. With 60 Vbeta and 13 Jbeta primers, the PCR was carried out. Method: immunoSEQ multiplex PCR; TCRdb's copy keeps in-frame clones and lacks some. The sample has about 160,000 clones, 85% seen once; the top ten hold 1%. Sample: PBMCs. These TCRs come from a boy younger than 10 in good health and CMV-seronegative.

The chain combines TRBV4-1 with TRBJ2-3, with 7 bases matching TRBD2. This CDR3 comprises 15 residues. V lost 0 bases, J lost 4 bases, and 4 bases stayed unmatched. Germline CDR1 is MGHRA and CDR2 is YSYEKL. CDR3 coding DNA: TGCGCCAGCAGCCAAGAAGGACTAGGTCCAGATACGCAGTATTTT. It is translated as CASSQEGLGPDTQYF.

CDR3 sequence reads: CASTQALTGPDTQYF. The CDR3, as DNA: TGTGCCAGCACCCAGGCGTTGACAGGGCCAGATACGCAGTATTTT. The chain has TRBV27 and TRBJ2-3, with TRBD1 identical over 7 bases. The CDR3 has 15 amino acids. Germline assignment: CDR1 MNHEY and CDR2 SMNVEV (reference sequence). J was trimmed by 4 bases and V by 7 bases; bases with no gene match: 11.

DNA for the CDR3: TGCGCCAGCAGCTTTACAGGGTTTCACGAGCAGTACTTC. Protein: CASSFTGFHEQYF. The rearrangement uses TRBV5-1 and TRBJ2-7; D possibly corresponds to TRBD1 (6 bases). The V end was cut by 2 bases, the J end by 5 bases, with 11 bases between. Germline lookup yields CDR1 SGHRS and CDR2 YFSETQ. This CDR3 is built from 13 residues. The variable domain in full, completed from reference TRBV5-1 and TRBJ2-7, reads KAGVTQTPRYLIKTRGQQVTLSCSPISGHRSVSWYQQTPGQGLQFLFEYFSETQRNKGNFPGRFSGRQFSNSRSEMNVSTLELGDSALYLCASSFTGFHEQYFGPGTRLTVT.

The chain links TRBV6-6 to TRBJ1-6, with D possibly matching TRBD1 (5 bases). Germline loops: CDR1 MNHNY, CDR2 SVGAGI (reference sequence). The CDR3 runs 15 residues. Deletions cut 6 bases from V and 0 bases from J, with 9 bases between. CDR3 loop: CASRGGSSYNSPLHF. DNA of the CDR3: TGTGCCAGCAGGGGGGGGAGCTCCTATAATTCACCCCTCCACTTT.

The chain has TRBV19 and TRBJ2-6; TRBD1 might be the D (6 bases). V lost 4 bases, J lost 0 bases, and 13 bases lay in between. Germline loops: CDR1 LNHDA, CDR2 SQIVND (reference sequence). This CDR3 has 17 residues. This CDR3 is CASSTGQFSSGANVLTF. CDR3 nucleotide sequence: TGTGCCAGTAGTACCGGACAGTTTAGCTCTGGGGCCAACGTCCTGACTTTC.

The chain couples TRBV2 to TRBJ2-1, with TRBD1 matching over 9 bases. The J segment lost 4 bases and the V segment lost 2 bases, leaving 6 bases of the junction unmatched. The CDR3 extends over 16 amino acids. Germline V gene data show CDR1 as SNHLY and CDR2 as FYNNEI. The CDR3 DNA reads TGTGCCAGCAGTGAATTAGAGACAGGGGGATACAATGAGCAGTTCTTC. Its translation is CASSELETGGYNEQFF. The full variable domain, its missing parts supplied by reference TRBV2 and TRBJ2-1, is EPEVTQTPSHQVTQMGQEVILRCVPISNHLYFYWYRQILGQKVEFLVSFYNNEISEKSEIFDDQFSVERPDGSNFTLKIRSTKLEDSAMYFCASSELETGGYNEQFFGPGTRLTVL.

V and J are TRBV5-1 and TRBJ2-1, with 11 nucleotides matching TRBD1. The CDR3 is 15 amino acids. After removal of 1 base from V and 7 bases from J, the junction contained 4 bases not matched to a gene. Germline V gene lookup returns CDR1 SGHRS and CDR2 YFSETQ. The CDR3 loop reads CASSLRDRGWNEQFF. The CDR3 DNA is TGCGCCAGCAGCTTGAGGGACAGGGGGTGGAATGAGCAGTTCTTC.

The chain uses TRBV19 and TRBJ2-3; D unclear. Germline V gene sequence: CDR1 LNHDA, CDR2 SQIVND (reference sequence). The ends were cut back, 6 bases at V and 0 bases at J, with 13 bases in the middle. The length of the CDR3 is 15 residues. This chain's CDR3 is CASRAEGVSTDTQYF. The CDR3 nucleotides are TGTGCCAGTAGGGCGGAAGGCGTCAGCACAGATACGCAGTATTTT.

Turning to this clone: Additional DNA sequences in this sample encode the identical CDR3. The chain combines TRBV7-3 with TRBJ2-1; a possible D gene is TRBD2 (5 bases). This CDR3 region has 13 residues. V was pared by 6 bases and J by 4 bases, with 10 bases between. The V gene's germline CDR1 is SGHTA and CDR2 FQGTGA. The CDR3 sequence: CASRATGYNEQFF. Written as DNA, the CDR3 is TGTGCCAGCAGGGCCACGGGGTACAATGAGCAGTTCTTC.

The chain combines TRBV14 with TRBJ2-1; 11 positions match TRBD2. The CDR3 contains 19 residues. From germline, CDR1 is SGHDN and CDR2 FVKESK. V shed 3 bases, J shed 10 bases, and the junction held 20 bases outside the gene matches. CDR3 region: CASSQTEPLLAGEGAEQFF. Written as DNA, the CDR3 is TGTGCCAGCAGCCAGACCGAGCCCTTACTAGCGGGAGAGGGGGCGGAGCAGTTCTTC.

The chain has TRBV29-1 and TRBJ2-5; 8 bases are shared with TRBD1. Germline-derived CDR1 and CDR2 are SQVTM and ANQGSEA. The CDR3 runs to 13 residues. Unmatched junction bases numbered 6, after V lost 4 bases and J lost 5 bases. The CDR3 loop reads CSVARGLGETQYF. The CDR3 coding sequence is TGCAGCGTTGCCAGGGGGCTAGGGGAGACCCAGTACTTC.

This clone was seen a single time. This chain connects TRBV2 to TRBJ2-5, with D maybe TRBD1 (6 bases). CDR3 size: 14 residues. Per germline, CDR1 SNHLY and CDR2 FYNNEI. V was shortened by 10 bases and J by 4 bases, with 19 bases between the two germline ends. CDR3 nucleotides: TGTGCCACCAGACAGGTACTGGGCCTAGAGACCCAGTACTTC. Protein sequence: CATRQVLGLETQYF.

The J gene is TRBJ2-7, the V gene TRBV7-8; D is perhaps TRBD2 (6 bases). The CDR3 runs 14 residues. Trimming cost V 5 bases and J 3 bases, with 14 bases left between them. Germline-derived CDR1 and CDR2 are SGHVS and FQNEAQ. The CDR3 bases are TGTGCCAGCAGCCCCGGGGGAAGTTACTACGAGCAGTACTTC. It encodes CASSPGGSYYEQYF.

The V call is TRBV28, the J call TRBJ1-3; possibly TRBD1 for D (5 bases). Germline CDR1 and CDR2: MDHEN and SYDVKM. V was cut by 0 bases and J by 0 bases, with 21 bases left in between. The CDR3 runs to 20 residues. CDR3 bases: TGTGCCAGCAGTTTATGGTTCGGGGGAATTCCGAGAAGCTCTGGAAACACCATATATTTT. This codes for CASSLWFGGIPRSSGNTIYF.